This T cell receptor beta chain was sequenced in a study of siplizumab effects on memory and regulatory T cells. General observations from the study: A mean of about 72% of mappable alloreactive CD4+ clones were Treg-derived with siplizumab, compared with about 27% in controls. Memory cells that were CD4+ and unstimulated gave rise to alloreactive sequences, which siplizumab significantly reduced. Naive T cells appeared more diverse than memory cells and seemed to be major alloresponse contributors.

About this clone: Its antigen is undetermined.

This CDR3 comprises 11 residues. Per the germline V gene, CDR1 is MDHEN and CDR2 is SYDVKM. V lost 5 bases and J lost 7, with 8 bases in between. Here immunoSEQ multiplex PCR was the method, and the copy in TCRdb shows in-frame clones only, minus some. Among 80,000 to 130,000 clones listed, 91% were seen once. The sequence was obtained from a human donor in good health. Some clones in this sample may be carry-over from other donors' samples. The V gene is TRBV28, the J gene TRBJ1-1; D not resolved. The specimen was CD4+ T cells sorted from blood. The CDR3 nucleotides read TGTGCCAGCAGTCAAGGTAGTGAAGCTTTCTTT. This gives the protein CASSQGSEAFF.